Reported below is one T cell receptor beta chain. The sample belongs to a study of OX40 agonist ivuxolimab in advanced cancers. Clones were sequenced by immunoSEQ multiplex PCR, and TCRdb holds only the in-frame ones, with some missing. The sample records about 150,000 clones, approximately 94% being singletons. Baseline was the first blood sampling point, followed by cycle 4 day 1 and cycle 7 day 1. This TCR was sampled from an adult with an advanced solid tumor such as melanoma, head and neck, liver or kidney cancer. The sample here was CD4+ or CD8+ T cells sorted from blood, taken in a trial of the OX40 agonist ivuxolimab.

The CDR3 bases are TGTGCCAGCAGCGGCCTTAGCGGGGGGCTAAACACCGGGGAGCTGTTTTTT. Protein: CASSGLSGGLNTGELFF. The chain uses TRBV21-1 and TRBJ2-2; TRBD2 reflects the table's D call only, with no check against the DNA. TRBV21-1 has pseudogene status. The CDR3 spans 17 residues.